This T cell receptor beta chain was sequenced during a study of identical twins. A universal primer binding site was introduced by template switching. The final cDNA contained unique molecular identifiers. TCRdb re-analysed the 5' RACE reads in MiXCR, keeping a single row per CDR3 protein. This table has hundreds of thousands of distinct CDR3 sequences, around 8% appearing once. This clonotype has only a few counts. Antigen: not known. Study results and caveats: Out-of-frame beta chain sequences displayed weaker excess sharing between twins. Carriage of fewer insertions was seen in abundant cord blood beta clonotypes, whereas memory repertoires showed none. Out-of-frame alpha sequences shared by twins were enriched for low generation probability.

The J segment lost 5 bases and the V segment lost 4 bases, leaving 8 bases of the junction unmatched. This CDR3 is built from 14 residues. Germline V gene sequence: CDR1 MDHEN, CDR2 SYDVKM. This sample was also put to use in a study of yellow fever vaccine responses in identical twins.

The source is a woman aged 18-29 years in good health. Sample: memory (CD45RO+) T cells sorted from blood. J is TRBJ2-7 and V is TRBV28; TRBD1 aligns across 7 bases. The CDR3 here is CASSSADRVDEQYF. CDR3 nucleotide sequence: TGTGCCAGCAGTTCCGCAGACAGGGTTGACGAGCAGTACTTC.